Following are 16 T cell receptor beta chains from one sample sequenced in a study of blood T cell repertoires in COVID-19 (dated by TCRdb to about 2020). The library came from the immunoSEQ multiplex PCR assay. Not all clones reach the TCRdb copy of this immuneACCESS table, which keeps in-frame sequences only. Checked studies attribute under half of the gap to unresolved V genes and leave the rest unexplained. In this sample the table shows about 140,000 clones, roughly nine tenths of which occur a single time. The ten largest clones capture around 1.6% of the sample. Sequenced input: peripheral blood. The source is a human donor in a cohort sampled during active COVID-19.

V usage is TRBV7-9 and J usage is TRBJ2-1; 9 nucleotides match TRBD2. The germline gives CDR1 SEHNR, CDR2 FQNEAQ (reference sequence). The CDR3 runs 16 residues. The V and J ends lost 5 bases and 2 bases, in that order; junction bases with no gene match: 7. CDR3 coding DNA: TGTGCCAGCAGCCTACGTAGCGGGGGCGCCTACAATGAGCAGTTCTTC. The encoded protein is CASSLRSGGAYNEQFF.

V gene TRBV5-1 combines with J gene TRBJ2-1; D is ambiguous. Trimming took 6 bases from V and 2 from J, leaving 9 bases between them. The germline gives CDR1 SGHRS, CDR2 YFSETQ. The CDR3 runs 13 residues. CDR3 in amino acids: CASTPEPYNEQFF. The CDR3 DNA sequence: TGCGCCAGCACCCCCGAGCCCTACAATGAGCAGTTCTTC. The full variable domain, in which reference TRBV5-1 and TRBJ2-1 provide the parts outside the CDR3, is KAGVTQTPRYLIKTRGQQVTLSCSPISGHRSVSWYQQTPGQGLQFLFEYFSETQRNKGNFPGRFSGRQFSNSRSEMNVSTLELGDSALYLCASTPEPYNEQFFGPGTRLTVL.

The V call is TRBV7-6, the J call TRBJ2-7; no firm D call. The CDR3 runs to 11 residues. The germline CDR1 and CDR2 sequences are SGHVS and FNYEAQ. Between the trimmed V and J ends, which lost 2 bases and 5 bases, there was a span of 4 bases. The chain's CDR3 is CASSLSNEQYF. The CDR3 nucleotides read TGTGCCAGCAGCTTATCCAACGAGCAGTACTTC.

This clone is a singleton in its sample. The chain couples TRBV5-8 to TRBJ1-2; 12 bases fit TRBD1. The V gene's germline CDR1 is SGHTS and CDR2 YDEGEE. This CDR3 has 15 residues. Trimming took 0 bases from V and 7 from J; bases not matched to a gene: 4. The CDR3, as DNA: TGTGCCAGCAGCTTGGGGGACAGGGGGCTCGTTGGCTACACCTTC. This encodes CASSLGDRGLVGYTF.

The sample holds one count of this clone. The V and J genes are TRBV6-5 and TRBJ1-1, with TRBD1 identical over 10 bases. V dropped 6 bases and J dropped 4; count of bases not matched to a gene: 8. The germline V gene has CDR1 MNHEY and CDR2 SVGAGI. The CDR3 sequence is 15 residues long. CDR3 amino acids: CASSRRTGGGTEAFF. The CDR3 DNA is TGTGCCAGCAGCAGAAGGACAGGGGGTGGCACTGAAGCTTTCTTT.

The J gene is TRBJ2-2, the V gene TRBV5-1, with D hard to call. V lost 0 bases and J lost 4, with 19 bases in between. The CDR3 runs 18 residues. Germline V gene sequence: CDR1 SGHRS, CDR2 YFSETQ. The chain's CDR3 is CASSLASTSYSRTGELFF. Here the CDR3 DNA reads TGCGCCAGCAGCTTGGCCTCGACCAGCTATAGCCGCACCGGGGAGCTGTTTTTT.

Here the CDR3 reads CASSQGLAGFSTQYF. The CDR3 region has the DNA TGCGCCAGCAGCCAAGGACTAGCGGGGTTTTCGACCCAGTACTTC. The gene calls are TRBV5-1 and TRBJ2-5; 12 positions match TRBD2. The V gene's germline CDR1 is SGHRS and CDR2 YFSETQ. CDR3 length: 15 amino acids. V lost 4 bases, J lost 7 bases, and 8 bases stayed unmatched.

This clone showed up just once. V is TRBV15 and J is TRBJ1-3; D remains unclear. Germline V gives CDR1 LNHNV, CDR2 YYDKDF (reference sequence). Trimming removed 5 bases from V and 3 bases from J, with 11 bases in between. The CDR3 length is 14 residues. The CDR3 DNA is TGTGCCACCAGCGAGCTGCGAAGTGGAAACACCATATATTTT. It yields the protein CATSELRSGNTIYF.

V usage is TRBV6-5 and J usage is TRBJ1-3; 7 bases align to TRBD1. V shed 10 bases and J 4 bases; nucleotides not matched to a gene: 4. Germline CDR1 and CDR2: MNHEY and SVGAGI. This CDR3 is built from 12 residues. CDR3 sequence: CATNRGGNTIYF. The CDR3 DNA reads as TGTGCCACCAACAGGGGAGGAAACACCATATATTTT.

For the CDR3, the DNA is TGTGCCATCAGTGAGTCATTCGAAGAGACCCAGTACTTC. Amino acids: CAISESFEETQYF. The chain has TRBV10-3 and TRBJ2-5; D is ambiguous. The V and J ends lost 0 bases and 3 bases respectively, with 5 bases between them. The CDR3 is 13 amino acids. CDR1 is ENHRY, CDR2 SYGVKD, per germline.

The gene calls are TRBV5-1 and TRBJ1-4, with TRBD1 identical over 9 bases. Trimming at V came to 3 bases and at J to 6 bases, leaving 9 bases not matched to a gene. In germline, CDR1 is SGHRS, CDR2 YFSETQ. CDR3 size: 16 residues. CDR3 protein: CASSSGRDRVYEKLFF. The CDR3 coding sequence is TGCGCCAGCAGCTCCGGTCGGGACAGGGTCTATGAAAAACTGTTTTTT.

The chain joins TRBV7-2 to TRBJ1-6; no clear D. Trimming pared 3 bases from V and 0 bases from J, leaving 12 bases between. The germline gives CDR1 SGHTA, CDR2 FQGNSA. The CDR3 is 17 amino acids. CDR3 residues: CASSFTNRGSYNSPLHF. CDR3 coding DNA: TGTGCCAGCAGCTTTACAAACCGGGGCTCCTATAATTCACCCCTCCACTTT. Based on the CDR3 plus reference TRBV7-2 and TRBJ1-6, the full variable domain is GAGVSQSPSNKVTEKGKDVELRCDPISGHTALYWYRQSLGQGLEFLIYFQGNSAPDKSGLPSDRFSAERTGGSVSTLTIQRTQQEDSAVYLCASSFTNRGSYNSPLHFGNGTRLTVT.

In this sample, this clone turned up once. This chain uses TRBV3-1 (or the pseudogene TRBV3-2) with TRBJ1-4, with D unclear. The germline CDR1 and CDR2 sequences are LGHDT and YNNKEL (reference sequence). CDR3 size: 14 residues. Deletions cut 3 bases from V and 5 bases from J, with 10 bases between. CDR3 nucleotides: TGTGCCAGCAGCCATCACCAGTGGAATGAAAAACTGTTTTTT. Translated: CASSHHQWNEKLFF.

There are a few counts of this clone. The chain recombines TRBV7-9 with TRBJ2-7, with 8 bases lining up with TRBD1. There are 15 residues in the CDR3. The germline CDR1 and CDR2 sequences are SEHNR and FQNEAQ (reference sequence). With V trimmed by 1 base and J by 4 bases, 6 bases remained unmatched. DNA of the CDR3: TGTGCCAGCAGCTTAGACAGGGGGTTTTCATACGAGCAGTACTTC. It translates to CASSLDRGFSYEQYF. Together with reference TRBV7-9 and TRBJ2-7, the CDR3 gives the full variable domain: DTGVSQNPRHKITKRGQNVTFRCDPISEHNRLYWYRQTLGQGPEFLTYFQNEAQLEKSRLLSDRFSAERPKGSFSTLEIQRTEQGDSAMYLCASSLDRGFSYEQYFGPGTRLTVT.

This clone was seen only once. The rearrangement links TRBV29-1 to TRBJ2-1, with TRBD2 as a possible D gene (6 bases). The CDR3 is 12 residues long. V was cut by 4 bases and J by 9 bases, with 13 bases left in between. Germline CDR1 and CDR2: SQVTM and ANQGSEA. In DNA, the CDR3 is TGCAGCGTTGTGCCGCGGGGCATTGAGCAGTTCTTC. Its translation: CSVVPRGIEQFF.

With regard to this clone: Relative to the germline gene, one junction end is altered; a read error may explain this. The chain combines TRBV7-7 with TRBJ2-7; TRBD2 aligns across 9 bases. The germline V gene has CDR1 SSHAT and CDR2 FNYEAQ (reference sequence). The CDR3 has 15 amino acids. CDR3 loop: CASSLIAGATGEQYF. The CDR3 region has the DNA TGTGCTAGCAGCCTTATAGCGGGGGCTACGGGGGAGCAGTACTTC.